In its sample, the clone carrying this TCR beta chain was seen many times. TCRdb ran MiXCR on the RT-PCR reads and lists one entry per CDR3 protein. The table has about a million distinct CDR3 sequences, 15% to 20% seen once. The data derive from a study of patients and donors after allogeneic stem cell transplantation. What was sequenced was blood, either unsorted or a sorted T cell fraction (not recorded which). The TCR comes from a human donor who was either an allogeneic HSCT recipient or a stem cell or donor lymphocyte infusion donor (not recorded which). It is not recorded whose cells these are; they may come from a transplant donor.

The CDR3 here is CASSEGGQGSQKLFF. The CDR3 DNA reads TGTGCCAGCAGTGAAGGAGGACAGGGAAGCCAAAAACTGTTTTTT. The chain has TRBV25-1 and TRBJ1-4; TRBD1 matches 8 bases. This CDR3 comprises 15 residues. Trimming removed 2 bases from V and 9 bases from J; junction bases left unmatched: 8. Germline CDR1 MGHDK, CDR2 SYGVNS.